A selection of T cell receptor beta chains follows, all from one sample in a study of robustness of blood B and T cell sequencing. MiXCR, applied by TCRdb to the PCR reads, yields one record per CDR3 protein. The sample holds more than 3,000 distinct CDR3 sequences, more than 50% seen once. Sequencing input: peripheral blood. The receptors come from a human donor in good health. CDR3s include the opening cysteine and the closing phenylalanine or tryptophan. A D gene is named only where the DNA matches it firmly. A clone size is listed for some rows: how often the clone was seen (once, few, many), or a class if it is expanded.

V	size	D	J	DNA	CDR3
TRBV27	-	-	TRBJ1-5	TGTGCCAGCAGTTTAACAGGGAGTCAGCCCCAGCATTTT	CASSLTGSQPQHF
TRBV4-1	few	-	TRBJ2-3	TGCGCCAGCAGCCAAGAGGGGGGAGGAGATACGCAGTATTTT	CASSQEGGGDTQYF
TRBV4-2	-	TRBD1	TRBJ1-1	TGTGCCAGCAGCCGTTTTGGGACAGGGGGCTGGGACACTGAAGCTTTCTTT	CASSRFGTGGWDTEAFF
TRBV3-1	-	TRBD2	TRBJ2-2	TGTGCCAGCAGCCGGCCGGGACTAGCCCCGAGCACCGGGGAGCTGTTTTTT	CASSRPGLAPSTGELFF
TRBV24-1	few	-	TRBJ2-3	TGTGCCACCAGTGACGTCGGGACACAGCACCAAACACAATCTGTATTCAGCACAGATACGCAGTATTTT	CATSDVGTQHQTQSVFSTDTQYF
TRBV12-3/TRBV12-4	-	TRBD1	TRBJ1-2	TGTGCCAGCAGCCAACGAGGGGGCCCTGACTATGGCTACACCTTC	CASSQRGGPDYGYTF
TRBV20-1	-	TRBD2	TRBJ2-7	TGCAGTGCTAGTACTAGCGTACCCTCCTACGAGCAGTACTTC	CSASTSVPSYEQYF
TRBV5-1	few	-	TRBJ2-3	TGCGCCAGCGGACTAACCACAGATACGCAGTATTTT	CASGLTTDTQYF
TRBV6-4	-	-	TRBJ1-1	TGTGCCAGCAGGGACTCGGACGGGGTAAACACTGAAGCTTTCTTT	CASRDSDGVNTEAFF
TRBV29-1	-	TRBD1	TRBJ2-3	TGCAGCGTTGGACAGGGGGCAGATACGCAGTATTTT	CSVGQGADTQYF
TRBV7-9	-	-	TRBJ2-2	TGTGCCAGCAGTCAGAGGCTAGCCACCGGGGAGCTGTTTTTT	CASSQRLATGELFF
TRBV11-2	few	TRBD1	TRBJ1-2	TGTGCCAGCAGCCAGACAGGGAGTTCGGCGGGCTACACCTTC	CASSQTGSSAGYTF
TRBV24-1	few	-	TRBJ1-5	TGTGCCACCAGTGCCTCGTATTCCCATCAGCCCCAGCATTTT	CATSASYSHQPQHF
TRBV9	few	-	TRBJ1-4	TGTGCCAGCAGCGCGAATACTGCTAATGAAAAACTGTTTTTT	CASSANTANEKLFF
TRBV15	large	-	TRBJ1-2	TGTGCCACCAGCAGAGGACTGACAGCAAACTATGGCTACACCTTC	CATSRGLTANYGYTF
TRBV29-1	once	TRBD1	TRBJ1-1	TGCAGCGTTGTAGGACAGGCGAACACTGAAGCTTTCTTT	CSVVGQANTEAFF
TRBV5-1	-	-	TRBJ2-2	TGCGCCAGCCGGCCCGGGAGAACCGGGGAGCTGTTTTTT	CASRPGRTGELFF
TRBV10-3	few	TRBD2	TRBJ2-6	TGTGCCATCATGGGCGGGGGGGCGACTGGGGCCAACGTCCTGACTTTC	CAIMGGGATGANVLTF
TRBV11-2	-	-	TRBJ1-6	TGTGCCAGCAGCTTGGGGCGGCCTAACCGACCCCTCCACTTT	CASSLGRPNRPLHF
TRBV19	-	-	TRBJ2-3	TGTGCCAGTAGTATAGGAGATACGCAGTATTTT	CASSIGDTQYF
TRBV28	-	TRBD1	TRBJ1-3	TGTGCCACTGAGAACAGGGGGGGACAATCTGGAAACACCATATATTTT	CATENRGGQSGNTIYF
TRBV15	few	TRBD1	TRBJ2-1	TGTGCCACCAGCAGAGCGGGACAGATTGGGATCAATGAGCAGTTCTTC	CATSRAGQIGINEQFF
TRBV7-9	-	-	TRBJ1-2	TGTGCCAGCACCATCCCCGAGGTCTCGAGCCATGGCTACACCTTC	CASTIPEVSSHGYTF
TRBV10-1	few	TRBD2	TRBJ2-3	TGCGCCAGCAGTGAGGGGACTAGCGGGGGAACGCAGTATTTT	CASSEGTSGGTQYF
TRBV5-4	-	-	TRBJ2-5	TGTGCCAGCAGCTTGGCAGTTAGGGGTGGGCAAGAGACCCAGTACTTC	CASSLAVRGGQETQYF